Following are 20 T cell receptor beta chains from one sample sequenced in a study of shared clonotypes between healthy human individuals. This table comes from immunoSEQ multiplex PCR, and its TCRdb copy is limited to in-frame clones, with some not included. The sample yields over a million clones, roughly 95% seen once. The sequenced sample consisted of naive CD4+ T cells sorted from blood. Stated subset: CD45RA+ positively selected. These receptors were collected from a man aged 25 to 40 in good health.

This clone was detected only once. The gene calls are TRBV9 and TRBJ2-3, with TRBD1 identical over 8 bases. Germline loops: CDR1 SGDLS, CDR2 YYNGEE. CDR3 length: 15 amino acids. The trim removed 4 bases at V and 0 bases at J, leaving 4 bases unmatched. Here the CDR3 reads CASSPWDRSTDTQYF. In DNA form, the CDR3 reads TGTGCCAGCAGCCCCTGGGACAGGAGCACAGATACGCAGTATTTT.

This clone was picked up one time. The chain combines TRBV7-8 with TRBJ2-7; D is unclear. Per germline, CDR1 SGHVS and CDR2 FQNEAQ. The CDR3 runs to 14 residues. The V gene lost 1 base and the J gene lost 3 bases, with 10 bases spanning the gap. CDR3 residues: CASSLVDERYEQYF. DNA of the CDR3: TGTGCCAGCAGCTTAGTGGACGAACGCTACGAGCAGTACTTC.

The CDR3 here is CVRSVRPSSYNEQFF. The CDR3 DNA follows: TGTGTCAGAAGTGTGCGACCGAGCTCCTACAATGAGCAGTTCTTC. This chain joins TRBV7-5 and TRBJ2-1. TRBV7-5 is an annotated pseudogene. The CDR3 spans 15 residues.

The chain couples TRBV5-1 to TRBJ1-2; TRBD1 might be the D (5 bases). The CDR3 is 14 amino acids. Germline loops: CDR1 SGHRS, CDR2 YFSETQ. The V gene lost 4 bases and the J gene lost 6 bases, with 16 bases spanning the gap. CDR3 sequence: CASSGEAGQNGYTF. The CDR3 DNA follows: TGCGCCAGCAGCGGGGAGGCAGGGCAAAATGGCTACACCTTC.

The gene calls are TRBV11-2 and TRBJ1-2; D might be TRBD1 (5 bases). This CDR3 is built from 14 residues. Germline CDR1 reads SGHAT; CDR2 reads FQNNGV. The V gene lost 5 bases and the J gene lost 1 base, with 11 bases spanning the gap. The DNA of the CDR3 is TGTGCCAGCAGCCCCCGGGACGTTAACTATGGCTACACCTTC. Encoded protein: CASSPRDVNYGYTF.

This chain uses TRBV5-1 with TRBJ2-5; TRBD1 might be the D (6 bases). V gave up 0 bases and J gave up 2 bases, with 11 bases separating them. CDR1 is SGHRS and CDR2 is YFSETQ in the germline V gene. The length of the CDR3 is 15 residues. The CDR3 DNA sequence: TGCGCCAGCAGCTTGGTCCCAGGGGAACAAGAGACCCAGTACTTC. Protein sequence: CASSLVPGEQETQYF. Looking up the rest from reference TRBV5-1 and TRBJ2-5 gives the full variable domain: KAGVTQTPRYLIKTRGQQVTLSCSPISGHRSVSWYQQTPGQGLQFLFEYFSETQRNKGNFPGRFSGRQFSNSRSEMNVSTLELGDSALYLCASSLVPGEQETQYFGPGTRLLVL.

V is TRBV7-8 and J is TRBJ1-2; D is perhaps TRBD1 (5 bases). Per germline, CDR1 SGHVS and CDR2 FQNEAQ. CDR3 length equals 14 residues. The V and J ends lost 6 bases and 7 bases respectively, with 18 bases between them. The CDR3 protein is CASSPTGTTSGYTF. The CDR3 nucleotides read TGTGCCAGCAGTCCGACCGGGACCACCTCTGGCTACACCTTC.

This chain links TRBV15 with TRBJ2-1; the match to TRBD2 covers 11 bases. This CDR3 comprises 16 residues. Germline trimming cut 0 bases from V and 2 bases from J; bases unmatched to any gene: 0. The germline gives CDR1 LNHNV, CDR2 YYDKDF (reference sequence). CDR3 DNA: TGTGCCACCAGCAGAGATAGCGGGAGGGCCTACAATGAGCAGTTCTTC. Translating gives CATSRDSGRAYNEQFF.

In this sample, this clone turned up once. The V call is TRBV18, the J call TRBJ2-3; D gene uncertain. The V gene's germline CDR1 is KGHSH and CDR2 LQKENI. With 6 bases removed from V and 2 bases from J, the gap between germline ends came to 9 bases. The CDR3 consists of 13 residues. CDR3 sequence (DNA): TGTGCCAGCTCCCTCGACCACACAGATACGCAGTATTTT. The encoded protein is CASSLDHTDTQYF. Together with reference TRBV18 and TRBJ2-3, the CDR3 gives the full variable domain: NAGVMQNPRHLVRRRGQEARLRCSPMKGHSHVYWYRQLPEEGLKFMVYLQKENIIDESGMPKERFSAEFPKEGPSILRIQQVVRGDSAAYFCASSLDHTDTQYFGPGTRLTVL.

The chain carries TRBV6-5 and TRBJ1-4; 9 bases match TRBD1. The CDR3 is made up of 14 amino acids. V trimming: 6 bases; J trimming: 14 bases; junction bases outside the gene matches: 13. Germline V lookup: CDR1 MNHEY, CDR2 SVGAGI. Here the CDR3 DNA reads TGTGCCAGCAGCCCCGGGACAGGGATTAGTGTTCTGTTTTTT. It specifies CASSPGTGISVLFF.

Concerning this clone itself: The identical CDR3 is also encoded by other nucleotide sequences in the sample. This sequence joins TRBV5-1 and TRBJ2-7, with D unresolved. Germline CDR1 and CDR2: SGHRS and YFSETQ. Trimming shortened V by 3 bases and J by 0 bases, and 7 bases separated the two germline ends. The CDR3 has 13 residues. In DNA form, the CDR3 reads TGCGCCAGCAGCTCTGACAACTCCTACGAGCAGTACTTC. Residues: CASSSDNSYEQYF.

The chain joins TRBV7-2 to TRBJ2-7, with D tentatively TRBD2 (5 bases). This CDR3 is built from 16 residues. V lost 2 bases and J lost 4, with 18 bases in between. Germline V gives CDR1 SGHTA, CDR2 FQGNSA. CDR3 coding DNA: TGTGCCAGCAGCTTAAGTGTAGCAGTGCTAGCATACGAGCAGTACTTC. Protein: CASSLSVAVLAYEQYF. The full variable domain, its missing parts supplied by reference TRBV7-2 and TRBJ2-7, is GAGVSQSPSNKVTEKGKDVELRCDPISGHTALYWYRQSLGQGLEFLIYFQGNSAPDKSGLPSDRFSAERTGGSVSTLTIQRTQQEDSAVYLCASSLSVAVLAYEQYFGPGTRLTVT.

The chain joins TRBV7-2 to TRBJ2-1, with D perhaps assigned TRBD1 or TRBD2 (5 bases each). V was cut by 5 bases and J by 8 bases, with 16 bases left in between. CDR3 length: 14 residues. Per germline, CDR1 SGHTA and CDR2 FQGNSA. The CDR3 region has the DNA TGTGCCAGCAGCCGCCGGGGCCCGGGCGATGAGCAGTTCTTC. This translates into CASSRRGPGDEQFF. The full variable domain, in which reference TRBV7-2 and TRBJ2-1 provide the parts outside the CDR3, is GAGVSQSPSNKVTEKGKDVELRCDPISGHTALYWYRQSLGQGLEFLIYFQGNSAPDKSGLPSDRFSAERTGGSVSTLTIQRTQQEDSAVYLCASSRRGPGDEQFFGPGTRLTVL.

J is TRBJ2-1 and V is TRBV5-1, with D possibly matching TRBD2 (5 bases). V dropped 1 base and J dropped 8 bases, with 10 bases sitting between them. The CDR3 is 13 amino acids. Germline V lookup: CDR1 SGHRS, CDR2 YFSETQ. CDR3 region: CASSLSGRDEQFF. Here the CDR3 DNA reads TGCGCCAGCAGCTTGTCCGGGCGGGATGAGCAGTTCTTC.

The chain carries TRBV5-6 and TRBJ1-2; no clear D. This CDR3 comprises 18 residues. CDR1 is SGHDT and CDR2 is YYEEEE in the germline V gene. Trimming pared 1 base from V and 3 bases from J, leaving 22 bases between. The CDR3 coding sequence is TGTGCCAGCAGCTTGAAGTTCGCCGGGCCCTTCCCAGACTATGGCTACACCTTC. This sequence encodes CASSLKFAGPFPDYGYTF.

CDR3: CARYRQGRNIQYF. The DNA for the CDR3 is TGTGCCCGTTACCGACAGGGACGAAACATTCAGTACTTC. The rearrangement links TRBV19 to TRBJ2-4; 7 bases match TRBD1. The CDR3 runs 13 residues. Germline V gene lookup returns CDR1 LNHDA and CDR2 SQIVND (reference sequence). The V and J ends lost 11 bases and 6 bases, in that order; junction bases with no gene match: 10.

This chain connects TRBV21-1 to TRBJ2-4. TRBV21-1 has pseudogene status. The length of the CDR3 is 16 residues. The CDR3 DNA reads TGTGCCAGCAGCAAAGCGGGTAACCTAGCCAAAAACATTCAGTACTTC. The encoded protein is CASSKAGNLAKNIQYF.

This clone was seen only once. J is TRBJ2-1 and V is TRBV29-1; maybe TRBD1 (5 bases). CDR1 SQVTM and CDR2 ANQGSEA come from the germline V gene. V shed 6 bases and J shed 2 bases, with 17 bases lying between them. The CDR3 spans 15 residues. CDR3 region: CSVAWGSLAYNEQFF. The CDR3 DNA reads TGCAGCGTAGCTTGGGGCAGCCTGGCCTACAATGAGCAGTTCTTC.

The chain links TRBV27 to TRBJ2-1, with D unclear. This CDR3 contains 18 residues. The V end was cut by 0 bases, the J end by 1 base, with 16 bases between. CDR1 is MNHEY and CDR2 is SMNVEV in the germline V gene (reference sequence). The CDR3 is CASSLSMRVGRSYNEQFF. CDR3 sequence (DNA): TGTGCCAGCAGTTTATCGATGAGAGTGGGAAGGTCCTACAATGAGCAGTTCTTC.

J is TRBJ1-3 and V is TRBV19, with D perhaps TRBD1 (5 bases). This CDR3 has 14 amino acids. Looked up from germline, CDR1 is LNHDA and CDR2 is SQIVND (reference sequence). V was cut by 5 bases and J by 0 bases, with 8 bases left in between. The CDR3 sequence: CASSVTVSGNTIYF. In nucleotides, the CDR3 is TGTGCCAGTAGTGTGACAGTCTCTGGAAACACCATATATTTT.